This T cell receptor beta chain is drawn from a study of blood T cell repertoires in COVID-19. Study information: Collection of acute and convalescent COVID-19 samples took place in the United States, Italy and Spain. From T cells, B-cell-depleted T cells, or PBMCs came the material, which was cDNA or gDNA.

This CDR3 spans 14 amino acids. The germline V gene has CDR1 MNHEY and CDR2 SVGEGT. Trimming removed 0 bases from V and 5 bases from J, with 10 bases in between. Data came from immunoSEQ multiplex PCR; TCRdb stores just in-frame clones and leaves some out. The sample yields about 210,000 clones, 75% to 90% seen once. The sample taken for sequencing was peripheral blood. The gene calls are TRBV6-2 or TRBV6-3 and TRBJ1-1; D may be TRBD1 (5 bases). The sequence was collected from a woman in her seventies with COVID-19, enrolled during active disease. CDR3 protein: CASSYSGGRTEAFF. The CDR3 nucleotides read TGTGCCAGCAGTTACTCGGGGGGTAGGACTGAAGCTTTCTTT.